These 5 T cell receptor beta chains share one sample of origin, sequenced in a study of cytomegalovirus exposure and HLA in healthy donors. The data were produced by immunoSEQ multiplex PCR, yet TCRdb's version contains in-frame clones alone and is incomplete. This sample carries fewer than 200,000 clones, about nine tenths of them seen once, and the ten largest clones take roughly 2.5%. What was sequenced was PBMCs. The origin of the receptors is a man aged 18 to 29 in good health and CMV-seropositive.

The chain combines TRBV7-2 with TRBJ2-5; 10 bases line up with TRBD2. Trimming at V came to 5 bases and at J to 4 bases, leaving 7 bases not matched to a gene. Germline V gives CDR1 SGHTA, CDR2 FQGNSA. The CDR3 covers 15 residues. The CDR3, as DNA: TGTGCCAGCAGCCCGACCGTAGCGGGGGGAGAGACCCAGTACTTC. Translating gives CASSPTVAGGETQYF.

This CDR3 is CASSSTGVSATEAFF. DNA for the CDR3: TGTGCCAGCAGTTCGACGGGAGTTTCGGCCACTGAAGCTTTCTTT. The chain carries TRBV6-1 and TRBJ1-1; D remains unclear. The germline V gene has CDR1 MNHNS and CDR2 SASEGT. V was cut by 5 bases and J by 4 bases, with 17 bases left in between. The CDR3 spans 15 residues.

The gene calls are TRBV19 and TRBJ1-2; 12 bases agree with TRBD1. This CDR3 comprises 14 residues. Germline lookup yields CDR1 LNHDA and CDR2 SQIVND (reference sequence). V dropped 4 bases and J dropped 8; count of bases not matched to a gene: 5. Here the CDR3 DNA reads TGTGCCAGTAGTAGGGACAGGGGGCATGGAGGCTACACCTTC. Residues: CASSRDRGHGGYTF.

This chain joins TRBV4-2 and TRBJ2-7; no firm D call. Germline CDR1 is LGHNA and CDR2 is YNFKEQ. CDR3 length: 15 residues. V was clipped by 5 bases and J by 0 bases, with 14 bases between them. The chain's CDR3 is CASSTGSVSSYEQYF. The DNA of the CDR3 is TGTGCCAGCAGCACCGGAAGCGTAAGCTCCTACGAGCAGTACTTC.

CDR3 protein: CATSRRQRETQYF. The CDR3 nucleotides are TGTGCCACCAGCAGGCGGCAGCGTGAGACCCAGTACTTC. V usage is TRBV15 and J usage is TRBJ2-5; D uncertain. The CDR3 totals 13 residues. V lost 3 bases to trimming and J lost 5 bases, with 10 bases between them. Germline CDR1 reads LNHNV; CDR2 reads YYDKDF (reference sequence).